The clone carrying this TCR beta chain was seen a few times. Its antigen is as yet unknown. The treatment denotes: 10-day PBMC culture with coronavirus spike peptide pools or control peptides (ViraFEST assay). The data were taken from a study of vaccination and CD4 T cells after COVID-19. CDR3 size: 15 residues. V lost 8 bases and J lost 2; bases outside the gene matches: 12. Germline V CDR1 and CDR2: MNHNS, SASEGT. With the Oncomine TCR Beta short-read assay, DNA from cultured CD4+ T cells was sequenced. TCRdb re-derived calls from the PCR reads in MiXCR, one entry per CDR3 protein. The table includes about 4,400 distinct CDR3 sequences, roughly 38% detected once.

The chain links TRBV6-1 to TRBJ2-7; 7 bases align to TRBD2. The sequenced sample consisted of CD4+ T cells from blood, cultured in vitro. The clonotype comes from a human donor who had recovered from COVID-19. In DNA form, the CDR3 reads TGTGCCAGCTCGAGCGGCGGCGGGAGCACCTACGAGCAGTACTTC. Amino acid sequence: CASSSGGGSTYEQYF.